This T cell receptor beta chain was found in a study of shared clonotypes between healthy human individuals. Overall study context: Sampling drew on donors who were a couple of women and a few men aged 18 to 49. Notes on the study in general: On the whole, naive subsets had larger estimated richness than memory subsets had.

V was clipped by 4 bases and J by 2 bases; unmatched bases: 11. The CDR3 totals 18 residues. Germline V lookup: CDR1 SGHVS, CDR2 FQNEAQ. On this clone itself: Its antigen is currently unknown.

Deep was the level at which the assay was run. Several immunoSEQ plates received, in even portions, the genomic DNA of each subset. Only in-frame clones appear in the TCRdb table, and some are missing; sequencing was by immunoSEQ multiplex PCR. The data contain approximately 840,000 clones, roughly 96% of them singletons. Naive-designated CD8 cells lacked CD45RO, were positively enriched for CCR7, and omitted terminally differentiated effector memory CD45RA+ cells. The TCR comes from a man younger than 40 in good health. Sequenced material: naive CD8+ T cells sorted from blood. The chain is built from TRBV7-8 and TRBJ2-5; 12 bases match TRBD1. Here the CDR3 DNA reads TGTGCCAGCAGCTCCCCGGGGGACAGGGGGCCTGGGCAAGAGACCCAGTACTTC. Protein: CASSSPGDRGPGQETQYF.